This T cell receptor (beta chain) was sequenced in a study of immune evolution from preneoplasia to lung adenocarcinoma. TCRdb keeps only in-frame clones here, not all; method: immunoSEQ multiplex PCR. The repertoire has around 10,000 clones, roughly 80% of them found once; the top ten carry about 30%. In its sample, this clone ranks as large (0.1 to 1%). The clonotype was recovered from a person between 60 and 70 years old with lung adenocarcinoma. Some clones in this sample may be carry-over from other donors' samples. Sequencing input: FFPE normal lung tissue adjacent to the tumor.

The CDR3 region has the DNA TGTGCCAGGCCCCGGGGAGTTCGCACCGGGGAGCTGTTTTTT. Protein product: CARPRGVRTGELFF. The gene calls are TRBV28 and TRBJ2-2, with D perhaps matching TRBD2 (5 bases). V was pared by 9 bases and J by 4 bases, with 15 bases between. CDR1 is MDHEN, CDR2 SYDVKM, per germline. CDR3 length equals 14 residues.